The 8 T cell receptor beta chains below were found in one sample sequenced in a study of tissue T cells after allogeneic stem cell transplantation. Repertoires were generated with immunoSEQ multiplex PCR, while TCRdb's copy carries only in-frame clones and drops some. The sample carries tens of thousands of clones, roughly 92% recorded once. The sample was blood, taken before transplantation. The receptors were sampled from a woman aged 40 to 75 who later had graft-versus-host disease after an allogeneic stem cell transplant.

The rearrangement uses TRBV28 and TRBJ1-1; D is possibly TRBD1 (5 bases). This CDR3 has 14 residues. Germline V lookup: CDR1 MDHEN, CDR2 SYDVKM. V was clipped by 5 bases and J by 5 bases, with 15 bases between them. The CDR3 here is CASSAGRAGTEAFF. The CDR3 coding sequence is TGTGCCAGCAGTGCCGGCAGGGCGGGAACTGAAGCTTTCTTT.

V usage is TRBV19 and J usage is TRBJ1-1; 8 bases line up with TRBD1. The CDR3 covers 15 residues. Trimming removed 0 bases from V and 4 bases from J; junction bases left unmatched: 4. The germline CDR1 and CDR2 sequences are LNHDA and SQIVND (reference sequence). CDR3: CASSIDNRGVTEAFF. Here the CDR3 DNA reads TGTGCCAGTAGTATAGATAACAGGGGGGTCACTGAAGCTTTCTTT.

The V call is TRBV19, the J call TRBJ1-3, with 9 positions matching TRBD1. The CDR3 has 15 amino acids. CDR1 is LNHDA and CDR2 is SQIVND in the germline V gene (reference sequence). V shed 6 bases and J 4 bases; nucleotides not matched to a gene: 7. This CDR3 reads CASSNDRGYGNTIYF. Written as DNA, the CDR3 is TGTGCCAGTAGCAACGACAGGGGGTACGGAAACACCATATATTTT.

V usage is TRBV29-1 and J usage is TRBJ1-2, with 9 bases aligning to TRBD1. The CDR3 consists of 12 residues. V dropped 4 bases and J dropped 8; count of bases not matched to a gene: 5. The V gene's germline CDR1 is SQVTM and CDR2 ANQGSEA. CDR3 nucleotides: TGCAGCGTTGTAGGACAGGGGATCGGCTACACCTTC. Its protein product is CSVVGQGIGYTF.

J is TRBJ1-6 and V is TRBV28; D is possibly TRBD1 (5 bases). The V end was cut by 1 base, the J end by 5 bases, with 12 bases between. Germline loops: CDR1 MDHEN, CDR2 SYDVKM. CDR3 size: 16 residues. CDR3 sequence (DNA): TGTGCCAGCAGTTTATTGGCAGGGCGTGATAATTCACCCCTCCACTTT. This encodes CASSLLAGRDNSPLHF.

This clone was observed once. The J gene is TRBJ2-7, the V gene TRBV18, with D possibly being TRBD1 (6 bases). This CDR3 is built from 13 residues. Germline V gives CDR1 KGHSH, CDR2 LQKENI. Trimming took 5 bases from V and 4 from J, leaving 12 bases between them. The CDR3 nucleotides read TGTGCCAGCTCAGCCAAACAGGGATACGAGCAGTACTTC. It codes for CASSAKQGYEQYF.

The rearrangement links TRBV7-9 to TRBJ2-1; D gene ambiguous. In germline, CDR1 is SEHNR, CDR2 FQNEAQ (reference sequence). The CDR3 has 14 residues. Trimming cost V 5 bases and J 4 bases, with 12 bases left between them. CDR3 sequence reads: CASSPSETYNEQFF. Written as DNA, the CDR3 is TGTGCCAGCAGCCCATCCGAGACTTACAATGAGCAGTTCTTC.

The V gene is TRBV25-1, the J gene TRBJ2-3; D is uncertain. V lost 3 bases and J 1 base, leaving 17 bases between the germline ends. Germline-derived CDR1 and CDR2 are MGHDK and SYGVNS. CDR3 length equals 17 residues. CDR3 protein: CASSERWQKDRTDTQYF. The CDR3 region has the DNA TGTGCCAGCAGTGAGCGGTGGCAGAAAGATCGCACAGATACGCAGTATTTT.